The 32 T cell receptor beta chains reported below all come from one sample, sequenced in a study of cytomegalovirus exposure and HLA in healthy donors. This PCR relied on a set of 60 Vbeta primers and 13 Jbeta primers. Assay: immunoSEQ multiplex PCR; the TCRdb copy retains only in-frame clones and omits some. This sample has tens of thousands of clones, with 65% to 85% found just once. Sequenced input: PBMCs. The receptors come from a woman in her forties in good health and CMV-seropositive.

The chain is built from TRBV27 and TRBJ2-5, with no clear D. V was trimmed by 3 bases and J by 5 bases, leaving 13 bases between them. The CDR3 is made up of 14 amino acids. CDR1 and CDR2 (germline): MNHEY, SMNVEV (reference sequence). The CDR3 sequence: CASSLTAGRETQYF. CDR3 sequence (DNA): TGTGCCAGCAGTTTGACGGCAGGCAGGGAGACCCAGTACTTC.

Only a few counts were recorded for this clone. The junction does not match germline at one end; this may be a read error. The chain joins TRBV7-9 to TRBJ2-7; 8 bases fit TRBD2. The CDR3 is 16 residues long. In germline, CDR1 is SEHNR, CDR2 FQNEAQ (reference sequence). The CDR3: CASTLVERGISYEQYF. The CDR3 nucleotides are TGTGCCAGCACCTTAGTGGAGCGGGGGATCTCCTACGAGCAGTACTTC.

The rearrangement joins TRBV30 to TRBJ2-3; 12 bases line up with TRBD2. Trimming cost V 8 bases and J 6 bases; bases outside gene matches: 6. CDR1 is GTSNPN and CDR2 is SVGIG in the germline V gene (reference sequence). The CDR3 contains 13 residues. CDR3 in amino acids: CARTSGVLDTQYF. Here the CDR3 DNA reads TGTGCCCGGACTAGCGGGGTGCTGGATACGCAGTATTTT.

The genes are TRBV29-1 and TRBJ1-2, with D possibly TRBD1 on 5 matching bases. In germline, CDR1 is SQVTM, CDR2 ANQGSEA. The CDR3 contains 13 residues. The V end lost 4 bases, the J end lost 4 bases, and 13 bases lay between the germline ends. CDR3 in amino acids: CSVAGGAPYGYTF. CDR3 in DNA: TGCAGCGTTGCCGGAGGGGCGCCCTATGGCTACACCTTC.

V usage is TRBV29-1 and J usage is TRBJ2-5, with 10 bases lining up with TRBD1. The CDR3 is 14 amino acids. CDR1 and CDR2 from the germline V gene are SQVTM and ANQGSEA. V dropped 7 bases and J dropped 5; count of bases not matched to a gene: 10. Here the CDR3 DNA reads TGCAGCGCTGCGGCGACAGGGGGCCAGGAGACCCAGTACTTC. This gives the protein CSAAATGGQETQYF.

V usage is TRBV5-1 and J usage is TRBJ1-1; the D gene is possibly TRBD1 (5 bases). CDR1 is SGHRS, CDR2 YFSETQ, per germline. This CDR3 contains 14 residues. Trimming took off 2 bases at V and 1 base at J, with 9 bases between the two ends. DNA of the CDR3: TGCGCCAGCAGCTTTCAGGGCGGGAACACTGAAGCTTTCTTT. Amino acid sequence: CASSFQGGNTEAFF.

This chain connects TRBV7-6 to TRBJ2-7; a weak D match, TRBD2 (5 bases). CDR1 SGHVS and CDR2 FNYEAQ come from the germline V gene. The CDR3 length is 13 residues. Trimming pared 1 base from V and 4 bases from J, leaving 8 bases between. CDR3 residues: CASSLGGEYEQYF. The CDR3 DNA is TGTGCCAGCAGCTTAGGGGGAGAGTACGAGCAGTACTTC. Full variable domain (rest looked up from reference TRBV7-6 and TRBJ2-7): GAGVSQSPRYKVTKRGQDVALRCDPISGHVSLYWYRQALGQGPEFLTYFNYEAQQDKSGLPNDRFSAERPEGSISTLTIQRTEQRDSAMYRCASSLGGEYEQYFGPGTRLTVT.

This clone was counted only a few times. The V call is TRBV7-9, the J call TRBJ2-7; no clear D. V was clipped by 2 bases and J by 5 bases, with 10 bases between them. From germline, CDR1 is SEHNR and CDR2 FQNEAQ (reference sequence). The length of the CDR3 is 13 residues. The CDR3 DNA is TGTGCCAGCAGCTTACAACCAGGCAACGAGCAGTACTTC. It codes for CASSLQPGNEQYF.

This clone was detected only a few times. The rearrangement links TRBV9 to TRBJ2-1; possible D gene TRBD1, 6 bases. Germline CDR1 SGDLS, CDR2 YYNGEE. This CDR3 has 20 amino acids. V was cut by 3 bases and J by 3 bases, with 28 bases left in between. The CDR3 bases are TGTGCCAGCAGCGCTCCAGGATTGGCGCTCGGGACACCGAACTACAATGAGCAGTTCTTC. Protein: CASSAPGLALGTPNYNEQFF.

Concerning this clone itself: The sample carries other DNA sequences with the same CDR3. The chain carries TRBV4-2 and TRBJ2-3, with D uncertain. In germline, CDR1 is LGHNA, CDR2 YNFKEQ. V lost 0 bases, J lost 5 bases, and 6 bases lay in between. The CDR3 runs 13 residues. CDR3: CASSQDRRDTQYF. CDR3 DNA: TGTGCCAGCAGCCAAGATCGGAGAGATACGCAGTATTTT.

The V and J genes are TRBV4-3 and TRBJ2-7, with 8 bases aligning to TRBD1. This CDR3 is 17 amino acids long. CDR1 is LGHNA and CDR2 is YSLEER in the germline V gene. J was trimmed by 2 bases and V by 0 bases; bases with no gene match: 9. The CDR3 sequence: CASSQDRSRDRTYEQYF. The CDR3 bases are TGCGCCAGCAGCCAAGATAGGTCCCGGGACAGGACCTACGAGCAGTACTTC.

The chain uses TRBV4-2 and TRBJ1-2; D gene ambiguous. CDR1 LGHNA and CDR2 YNFKEQ come from the germline V gene. With 3 bases removed from V and 2 bases from J, the gap between germline ends came to 16 bases. This CDR3 is built from 16 residues. For the CDR3, the DNA is TGTGCCAGCAGCCATCCCGGGGAGCTTGGAAACTATGGCTACACCTTC. Translated: CASSHPGELGNYGYTF.

This clone was observed a few times. The chain is built from TRBV2 and TRBJ2-7, with D maybe TRBD1 (5 bases). Germline V gene data show CDR1 as SNHLY and CDR2 as FYNNEI. Trimming left V 3 bases short and J 5 bases short, with 11 bases between. The CDR3 has 13 amino acids. The CDR3 region has the DNA TGTGCCAGCAGTGACAGGGTCCACGACGAGCAGTACTTC. Translating gives CASSDRVHDEQYF.

J is TRBJ1-2 and V is TRBV25-1; 9 nucleotides agree with TRBD1. The CDR3 is 13 residues long. The V and J ends lost 3 bases and 7 bases, in that order; junction bases with no gene match: 3. CDR1 is MGHDK and CDR2 is SYGVNS in the germline V gene. The CDR3 spells CASSDRGQGGYTF. The CDR3, as DNA: TGTGCCAGCAGTGATAGGGGACAGGGTGGCTACACCTTC.

The rearrangement joins TRBV5-1 to TRBJ2-3, with a possible D match to TRBD2 (5 bases). This CDR3 is built from 14 residues. With 3 bases removed from V and 2 bases from J, the gap between germline ends came to 10 bases. Germline CDR1 is SGHRS and CDR2 is YFSETQ. The CDR3 spells CASSWAGLTDTQYF. DNA of the CDR3: TGCGCCAGCAGCTGGGCTGGACTCACAGATACGCAGTATTTT.

CDR3 protein: CASSLGQNSGANVLTF. As DNA, the CDR3 is TGTGCCAGCAGCTTAGGGCAGAACTCTGGGGCCAACGTCCTGACTTTC. This chain links TRBV11-2 with TRBJ2-6; no reliable D call. V was trimmed by 1 base and J by 0 bases, leaving 7 bases between them. The CDR3 sequence is 16 residues long. The germline gives CDR1 SGHAT, CDR2 FQNNGV. Using reference TRBV11-2 and TRBJ2-6 for the parts outside the CDR3, the full variable domain is EAGVAQSPRYKIIEKRQSVAFWCNPISGHATLYWYQQILGQGPKLLIQFQNNGVVDDSQLPKDRFSAERLKGVDSTLKIQPAKLEDSAVYLCASSLGQNSGANVLTFGAGSRLTVL.

The chain is built from TRBV6-1 and TRBJ2-7; the match to TRBD1 covers 7 bases. The V segment lost 6 bases and the J segment 5 bases; nucleotides outside the gene matches: 10. This CDR3 region has 14 residues. The V gene's germline CDR1 is MNHNS and CDR2 SASEGT. In DNA form, the CDR3 reads TGTGCCAGCAGGGCACAGGGGTTTTTCCACGAGCAGTACTTC. This translates into CASRAQGFFHEQYF.

The CDR3 nucleotides are TGCGCCAGTTCGACAGGGACACCCACAGATACGCAGTATTTT. It specifies CASSTGTPTDTQYF. V and J are TRBV5-1 and TRBJ2-3; 7 bases match TRBD1. The CDR3 has 14 amino acids. Per germline, CDR1 SGHRS and CDR2 YFSETQ. J gave up 2 bases and V 8 bases, and 8 bases lay outside the gene matches.

This clone turned up a few times. The chain couples TRBV5-1 to TRBJ2-5, with TRBD2 matching over 8 bases. V lost 6 bases to trimming and J lost 4 bases; unmatched junction nucleotides: 11. The germline gives CDR1 SGHRS, CDR2 YFSETQ. The CDR3 is 15 residues long. CDR3 sequence: CASMDLAGPRETQYF. Here the CDR3 DNA reads TGCGCCAGCATGGACTTAGCGGGACCACGAGAGACCCAGTACTTC.

This clone has only a few counts. The J gene is TRBJ1-5, the V gene TRBV27; the match to TRBD1 covers 7 bases. V was clipped by 5 bases and J by 1 base; unmatched bases: 2. The CDR3 extends over 14 amino acids. Germline CDR1 reads MNHEY; CDR2 reads SMNVEV (reference sequence). The CDR3 DNA follows: TGTGCCAGCAGTAAGACAGGGAGCAATCAGCCCCAGCATTTT. Protein product: CASSKTGSNQPQHF.

The chain combines TRBV7-8 with TRBJ2-1, with TRBD2 matching over 8 bases. The V and J ends lost 3 bases and 8 bases, in that order; junction bases with no gene match: 6. Germline CDR1 and CDR2: SGHVS and FQNEAQ. This CDR3 spans 14 amino acids. CDR3 amino acids: CASSLVPGGDEQFF. The DNA of the CDR3 is TGTGCCAGCAGCTTGGTCCCGGGAGGGGATGAGCAGTTCTTC.

V is TRBV19 and J is TRBJ2-5; perhaps TRBD2 as D (6 bases). Trimming removed 3 bases from V and 5 bases from J, with 16 bases in between. CDR3 length: 15 residues. Per germline, CDR1 LNHDA and CDR2 SQIVND (reference sequence). The DNA of the CDR3 is TGTGCCAGTAGTATGTCGGGGGTCCGAGGGGAGACCCAGTACTTC. Protein product: CASSMSGVRGETQYF. The entire variable domain, with the rest obtained from reference TRBV19 and TRBJ2-5, is as follows: DGGITQSPKYLFRKEGQNVTLSCEQNLNHDAMYWYRQDPGQGLRLIYYSQIVNDFQKGDIAEGYSVSREKKESFPLTVTSAQKNPTAFYLCASSMSGVRGETQYFGPGTRLLVL.

This chain joins TRBV25-1 and TRBJ2-7, with 12 nucleotides matching TRBD1. Germline values: CDR1 MGHDK, CDR2 SYGVNS. The CDR3 contains 15 residues. With 2 bases clipped from V and 4 bases from J, the junction kept 3 bases outside the gene matches. The CDR3 spells CASSEPGQGAYEQYF. The CDR3, as DNA: TGTGCCAGCAGTGAACCGGGACAGGGGGCTTACGAGCAGTACTTC.

The chain has TRBV5-1 and TRBJ1-1; tentative D call: TRBD1 (5 bases). The germline V gene encodes CDR1 SGHRS and CDR2 YFSETQ. The CDR3 runs 16 residues. V lost 5 bases to trimming and J lost 1 base, with 18 bases between them. The CDR3 is CASSLGAGRQNTEAFF. CDR3 nucleotides: TGCGCCAGCAGTTTAGGGGCTGGACGGCAGAACACTGAAGCTTTCTTT.

A few counts support this clone. The chain uses TRBV9 and TRBJ2-1; perhaps TRBD1 as D (5 bases). Trimming cost V 4 bases and J 0 bases, with 17 bases left between them. CDR3 size: 17 residues. The germline CDR1 and CDR2 sequences are SGDLS and YYNGEE. CDR3 residues: CASSYNRQISSYNEQFF. The CDR3 DNA is TGTGCCAGCAGCTACAATAGACAGATCAGCTCCTACAATGAGCAGTTCTTC.

This rearrangement joins TRBV25-1 to TRBJ2-3; the D gene is possibly TRBD1 (5 bases). The CDR3 consists of 14 residues. V was cut by 3 bases and J by 1 base, with 8 bases left in between. The germline V gene encodes CDR1 MGHDK and CDR2 SYGVNS. CDR3: CASSDQGRTDTQYF. The CDR3 nucleotides are TGTGCCAGCAGTGACCAGGGTCGCACAGATACGCAGTATTTT.

This chain links TRBV7-9 with TRBJ2-5; 7 nucleotides agree with TRBD1. V lost 5 bases, J lost 2 bases, and 5 bases stayed unmatched. The germline CDR1 and CDR2 sequences are SEHNR and FQNEAQ (reference sequence). The CDR3 totals 14 residues. Written as DNA, the CDR3 is TGTGCCAGCAGCCCGAGGACAGGTCAAGAGACCCAGTACTTC. Translation: CASSPRTGQETQYF. Full variable domain (outside the CDR3, taken from reference TRBV7-9 and TRBJ2-5): DTGVSQNPRHKITKRGQNVTFRCDPISEHNRLYWYRQTLGQGPEFLTYFQNEAQLEKSRLLSDRFSAERPKGSFSTLEIQRTEQGDSAMYLCASSPRTGQETQYFGPGTRLLVL.

This chain links TRBV9 with TRBJ2-5; 7 bases match TRBD2. With 4 bases clipped from V and 3 bases from J, the junction kept 6 bases outside the gene matches. Germline V gene data show CDR1 as SGDLS and CDR2 as YYNGEE. The CDR3 runs 14 residues. CDR3 sequence reads: CASSQQAGEETQYF. CDR3 nucleotides: TGTGCCAGCAGCCAACAGGCGGGGGAAGAGACCCAGTACTTC.

The chain uses TRBV7-9 and TRBJ1-1, with unresolved D. Per the germline V gene, CDR1 is SEHNR and CDR2 is FQNEAQ (reference sequence). V lost 4 bases to trimming and J lost 1 base, with 7 bases between them. This CDR3 has 13 residues. The CDR3 sequence: CASSSPGNTEAFF. CDR3 bases: TGTGCCAGCAGCTCTCCGGGGAACACTGAAGCTTTCTTT.

This chain connects TRBV6-5 to TRBJ1-1; 7 nucleotides align to TRBD1. CDR3 size: 15 residues. J was trimmed by 1 base and V by 5 bases; bases with no gene match: 7. The germline gives CDR1 MNHEY, CDR2 SVGAGI. CDR3 DNA sequence: TGTGCCAGCAGTGGCCGGGACAGCTGGAACACTGAAGCTTTCTTT. Translating it yields CASSGRDSWNTEAFF.

The rearrangement links TRBV4-1 to TRBJ1-5; the D is unclear. The V end was cut by 3 bases, the J end by 0 bases, with 6 bases between. Germline lookup yields CDR1 MGHRA and CDR2 YSYEKL. The CDR3 runs 14 residues. CDR3 in DNA: TGCGCCAGCAGCCAGGCTGTTAGCAATCAGCCCCAGCATTTT. Amino acids: CASSQAVSNQPQHF.

The chain combines TRBV6-5 with TRBJ2-5; tentative D call: TRBD2 (6 bases). From germline, CDR1 is MNHEY and CDR2 SVGAGI. V lost 2 bases and J 2 bases, leaving 6 bases between the germline ends. CDR3 length equals 13 residues. Written as DNA, the CDR3 is TGTGCCAGCAGTTACGGGGGGCAAGAGACCCAGTACTTC. Residues: CASSYGGQETQYF.